This TCR beta chain was documented in a study of blood T cell repertoires in COVID-19 (dated by TCRdb to about 2020). Regarding the study in general: Collaborator samples came from the United States, Italy and Spain and covered acute and convalescent phases of COVID-19. The material from the prospective study consisted of cDNA or gDNA derived from T cells, B-cell-depleted T cells, or PBMCs. Samples were obtained from the ongoing ImmuneRACE study (first 160 participants) and from about 1,300 subjects provided by 6 global collaborators. Where HLA class I and class II types were available, the types were taken from metadata supplied by the sample provider, not from assay-based typing. Nearly every sample came with metadata listing a de-identified subject ID, COVID-19 status, age in years and sex. The repertoires were released in a freely available public database intended as a resource for research on the immune response to SARS-CoV-2. Deeply sampled blood TCRbeta repertoires from subjects exposed to, actively infected with, or recovered from COVID-19 were included in the dataset. On the study overall, not on this receptor specifically: The quantity of clinical and demographic metadata differed by source and by participant and was supplied without curation.

TCRbeta CDR3 regions were amplified from genomic DNA by means of the immunoSEQ Assay, a bias-controlled multiplex PCR. The study's own analysis went as follows. Nucleated cell counts per sample were estimated from amplification of reference gene primers within the assay. To quantify the absolute abundance of each unique TCRbeta CDR3 rearrangement, sequence reads were collapsed and filtered. For each sample, productive Simpson clonality was calculated by taking the square root of Simpson's diversity index across productive rearrangements. TCRdb mirrors the immuneACCESS table, restricted to in-frame sequences. Some clones are absent from its copies; in checked studies, under half trace to an unresolved V gene, and the reason for the others is unknown. The DNA was the basis for D and trimming; V, J and clone size are from that table. The sample table records about 190,000 clones; approximately 79% of these occur just once. 13% of the sample lies in the top ten.

Note on this clone: Its antigen has not been determined. Base qualities are not provided; no much larger clone lies one nucleotide away.

Another Seattle source contributed samples from volunteer blood donors who had recovered from COVID-19. Whole blood was collected in K2EDTA tubes by collaborating institutions according to the institutions' own protocols. For TCRbeta analysis, collaborators shipped samples as frozen whole blood, isolated PBMCs, or DNA extracted from either of those sample types. Relative to germline, V is missing 6 bases and J is missing 5 bases, with 6 bases of the junction outside any gene match. Measured from the cysteine to the phenylalanine, the CDR3 is 13 residues long. Only the CDR3 region is kept as DNA, spanning 39 bases read in frame from base 1. The germline V gene encodes CDR1 KGHSH and CDR2 LQKENI.

The rearranged chain carries TRBV18 and TRBJ1-2; 7 junctional bases match TRBD1. Sequencing used peripheral blood. This TCR came from a man aged 50 to 60 who had recovered from COVID-19. CDR3 loop: CASSRGQEYGYTF. The nucleotide sequence reads as follows: TGTGCCAGCTCCCGCGGACAGGAATATGGCTACACCTTC.